A single sample gave rise to the 5 T cell receptor beta chains below, sequenced in a study of blood T cells in healthy people across ages. Together with a sample-barcoded 5' primer, a J-beta primer mix was included in a second PCR lasting roughly 6 to 12 cycles. TCRdb processed the 5' RACE reads anew with MiXCR; each CDR3 protein has one entry. The data show some 710,000 distinct CDR3 sequences, around a fifth seen once. Sequenced material: blood. The receptor source for this set is a man in his sixties or seventies in good health.

The rearrangement uses TRBV24-1 and TRBJ2-1; TRBD1 matches at 9 bases. The CDR3 runs to 16 residues. V was pared by 3 bases and J by 8 bases, with 10 bases of the junction left unmatched. CDR1 and CDR2 from the germline V gene are KGHDR and SFDVKD. The CDR3 sequence: CATSDTGTGSIDEQFF. In nucleotides, the CDR3 is TGTGCCACCAGTGATACCGGGACAGGGTCGATTGATGAGCAGTTCTTC.

V is TRBV29-1 and J is TRBJ2-5, with unresolved D. CDR3 length equals 14 residues. The V and J ends lost 3 bases and 5 bases respectively, with 16 bases between them. Germline V gene data show CDR1 as SQVTM and CDR2 as ANQGSEA. This chain's CDR3 is CSVDSGFGMETQYF. DNA of the CDR3: TGCAGCGTTGATTCCGGGTTTGGGATGGAGACCCAGTACTTC.

This clonotype was seen a handful of times. This chain connects TRBV5-1 to TRBJ1-6, with D possibly being TRBD1 (6 bases). The ends were cut back, 2 bases at V and 7 bases at J, with 10 bases in the middle. The CDR3 totals 14 residues. From germline, CDR1 is SGHRS and CDR2 YFSETQ. The CDR3 sequence: CASSLGGANSPLHF. In DNA form, the CDR3 reads TGCGCCAGCAGCTTAGGGGGGGCGAATTCACCCCTCCACTTT. Using reference TRBV5-1 and TRBJ1-6 for the parts outside the CDR3, the full variable domain is KAGVTQTPRYLIKTRGQQVTLSCSPISGHRSVSWYQQTPGQGLQFLFEYFSETQRNKGNFPGRFSGRQFSNSRSEMNVSTLELGDSALYLCASSLGGANSPLHFGNGTRLTVT.

The rearrangement joins TRBV28 to TRBJ1-1; the D gene is possibly TRBD1 (5 bases). The ends were cut back, 4 bases at V and 0 bases at J, with 12 bases in the middle. The germline V gene encodes CDR1 MDHEN and CDR2 SYDVKM. The CDR3 spans 15 residues. DNA of the CDR3: TGTGCCAGCAGTTATTGGGGGGGAATGAACACTGAAGCTTTCTTT. Residues: CASSYWGGMNTEAFF.

V is TRBV6-6 and J is TRBJ2-5; D is perhaps TRBD2 (5 bases). This CDR3 spans 12 amino acids. The V gene lost 7 bases and the J gene lost 1 base, with 7 bases spanning the gap. Germline V lookup: CDR1 MNHNY, CDR2 SVGAGI (reference sequence). The CDR3 region is CASTGSQETQYF. CDR3 nucleotide sequence: TGTGCCAGCACTGGGAGCCAAGAGACCCAGTACTTC.